Each of the 24 T cell receptor beta chains below was sequenced from the same sample in a study of regulatory T cells in long-lasting Graves disease. HTBI primers from iRepertoire and Arm-PCR of CDR3 regions yielded the TCR beta libraries. MiXCR, applied by TCRdb to the multiplex PCR reads, yields one record per CDR3 protein. The table records 530,000 or so distinct CDR3 sequences, 15% to 20% of them present only once. Time point reported: newly diagnosed GD, antithyroid drugs for less than 3 months. The authors made the TCR library using RNA they extracted from PBMCs. The sample was also reused in another study, on T cells in Graves' hyperthyroidism and ophthalmopathy.

Sequences were derived from peripheral blood mononuclear cells (PBMCs), sampled at new diagnosis, from a patient treated with antithyroid drugs. Source of these receptors: a man aged 18-30 years with Graves disease.

This clonotype came up a few times. This chain joins TRBV19 and TRBJ2-6, with D possibly called TRBD1 or TRBD2 (5 bases each). Germline loops: CDR1 LNHDA, CDR2 SQIVND (reference sequence). The ends were cut back, 5 bases at V and 0 bases at J, with 14 bases in the middle. The length of the CDR3 is 17 residues. The CDR3 protein is CASSLPGTASGANVLTF. In DNA, the CDR3 is TGTGCCAGTAGTCTTCCCGGGACGGCCTCTGGGGCCAACGTCCTGACTTTC.

Many counts were recorded for this clonotype. The chain has TRBV18 and TRBJ2-3, with D perhaps matching TRBD2 (7 bases). The germline V gene has CDR1 KGHSH and CDR2 LQKENI. V dropped 5 bases and J dropped 4 bases, with 19 bases sitting between them. This CDR3 region has 16 residues. The CDR3 is CASSTQGRAEADTQYF. DNA for the CDR3: TGTGCCAGCTCAACCCAGGGGAGGGCCGAGGCAGATACGCAGTATTTT.

The sample holds many counts of this clonotype. The genes are TRBV6-1 and TRBJ1-5, with TRBD1 matching 7 bases. The CDR3 runs to 15 residues. Germline values: CDR1 MNHNS, CDR2 SASEGT. V was clipped by 1 base and J by 3 bases; unmatched bases: 3. CDR3 in amino acids: CASSEGGQSNQPQHF. The CDR3 nucleotides are TGTGCCAGCAGTGAAGGGGGACAGTCCAATCAGCCCCAGCATTTT.

This clonotype was picked up a small number of times. The chain has TRBV20-1 and TRBJ2-1; 8 nucleotides match TRBD2. Germline V CDR1 and CDR2: DFQATT, SNEGSKA (reference sequence). The V gene end was trimmed by 1 base and the J gene end by 8 bases; junction bases not matched to a gene: 7. CDR3 size: 14 residues. In nucleotides, the CDR3 is TGCAGTGCTAGAGCGAGCGGGAGAAGGTATGAGCAGTTCTTC. Amino acid sequence: CSARASGRRYEQFF.

This clonotype showed up just a few times. This sequence joins TRBV19 and TRBJ1-2; D is possibly TRBD1 (5 bases). CDR1 is LNHDA and CDR2 is SQIVND in the germline V gene (reference sequence). Trimming pared 5 bases from V and 8 bases from J, leaving 18 bases between. The CDR3 is 14 residues long. The CDR3 is CASSPMTELNGYTF. Written as DNA, the CDR3 is TGTGCCAGTAGTCCCATGACAGAACTGAACGGCTACACCTTC.

The chain has TRBV7-9 and TRBJ2-7, with a possible D match to TRBD1 (6 bases). V was trimmed by 5 bases and J by 0 bases, leaving 17 bases between them. The CDR3 consists of 16 residues. Germline CDR1 reads SEHNR; CDR2 reads FQNEAQ (reference sequence). CDR3 DNA: TGTGCCAGCAGCGCCCCCCACAGGGAAAGCTCCTACGAGCAGTACTTC. This encodes CASSAPHRESSYEQYF.

This clonotype was found many times. The rearrangement joins TRBV6-5 to TRBJ1-1; 8 nucleotides line up with TRBD1. Germline trimming cut 4 bases from V and 5 bases from J; bases unmatched to any gene: 6. The CDR3 is 14 residues long. CDR1 MNHEY and CDR2 SVGAGI come from the germline V gene. Here the CDR3 DNA reads TGTGCCAGCAGTTTGGACAGGGTATGGACTGAAGCTTTCTTT. This translates into CASSLDRVWTEAFF.

At least ten counts were recorded for this clonotype. The rearrangement links TRBV20-1 to TRBJ2-1; 11 nucleotides align to TRBD2. CDR1 DFQATT and CDR2 SNEGSKA come from the germline V gene (reference sequence). The CDR3 totals 15 residues. Trimming removed 1 base from V and 5 bases from J; junction bases left unmatched: 4. The CDR3 loop is CSARGGSGRDNEQFF. CDR3 nucleotides: TGCAGTGCTAGAGGAGGTAGCGGGAGGGACAATGAGCAGTTCTTC.

On this clonotype: A much larger clone differs from this one at a single base, so this may be a read error. The rearrangement joins TRBV6-2 or TRBV6-3 to TRBJ2-7; D is ambiguous. This CDR3 is built from 13 residues. The germline V gene has CDR1 MNHEY and CDR2 SVGEGT. Trimming removed 7 bases from V and 9 bases from J, with 19 bases in between. The DNA for the CDR3 is TGTGCCAGCACCCTCTCGGGTTCCCATGGGCAGTACTTC. Amino acid sequence: CASTLSGSHGQYF.

Of note for this clonotype: The junction differs from germline at one of its ends, possibly a read error. The CDR3 loop reads CSARGFRDFRNQPQHF. CDR3 nucleotide sequence: TGCAGTGCGAGAGGGTTTAGGGATTTCCGCAATCAGCCCCAGCATTTT. The chain uses TRBV20-1 and TRBJ1-5; D remains ambiguous. The CDR3 contains 16 residues. The germline gives CDR1 DFQATT, CDR2 SNEGSKA (reference sequence).

This clonotype was seen at least ten times. V usage is TRBV6-1 and J usage is TRBJ1-1; 7 nucleotides align to TRBD1. Trimming took 6 bases from V and 4 from J; bases not matched to a gene: 8. Germline CDR1 MNHNS, CDR2 SASEGT. The CDR3 loop spans 14 amino acids. CDR3 loop: CASRRTGASTEAFF. CDR3 nucleotide sequence: TGTGCCAGCAGACGAACAGGGGCGAGCACTGAAGCTTTCTTT.

This clonotype was seen repeatedly, ten times or more. The chain has TRBV30 and TRBJ2-7; weak D call: TRBD1 (5 bases). The CDR3 runs 13 residues. From germline, CDR1 is GTSNPN and CDR2 SVGIG (reference sequence). V gave up 5 bases and J gave up 4 bases, with 15 bases separating them. As DNA, the CDR3 is TGTGCCTGGGACCGGGTCCAGGGTTACGAGCAGTACTTC. Translation gives CAWDRVQGYEQYF.

The chain recombines TRBV12-3 or TRBV12-4 with TRBJ1-4, with 7 bases matching TRBD1. The junction had 9 bases not matched to a gene; V was cut back by 6 bases and J by 8 bases. The CDR3 totals 14 residues. The CDR3 reads CASSRQGFYEKLFF. The CDR3 region has the DNA TGTGCCAGCAGCAGACAGGGTTTTTACGAAAAACTGTTTTTT.

Ten or more counts support this clonotype. The chain has TRBV29-1 and TRBJ1-2; 8 bases line up with TRBD1. The CDR3 has 13 amino acids. Germline trimming cut 3 bases from V and 4 bases from J; bases unmatched to any gene: 4. Germline CDR1 reads SQVTM; CDR2 reads ANQGSEA. The CDR3 nucleotides are TGCAGCGTTGACAGGGGGCCCGCCTATGGCTACACCTTC. Translating it yields CSVDRGPAYGYTF.

The rearrangement links TRBV20-1 to TRBJ1-1; TRBD1 might be the D (5 bases). V was shortened by 4 bases and J by 4 bases, with 13 bases between the two germline ends. This CDR3 comprises 13 residues. From germline, CDR1 is DFQATT and CDR2 SNEGSKA (reference sequence). The CDR3 DNA reads as TGCAGTGCTAACGTCAGGGAGAGCACTGAAGCTTTCTTT. It codes for CSANVRESTEAFF.

The rearrangement joins TRBV9 to TRBJ2-2; D not certain. The V gene's germline CDR1 is SGDLS and CDR2 YYNGEE. The CDR3 is made up of 15 amino acids. V gave up 0 bases and J gave up 3 bases, with 9 bases separating them. The CDR3 DNA follows: TGTGCCAGCAGCGTAGTGGCAGTATACACCGGGGAGCTGTTTTTT. Its protein is CASSVVAVYTGELFF.

CDR3 protein: CASSLGLTAQETQYF. CDR3 coding DNA: TGTGCCAGCAGTCTGGGTTTAACAGCCCAAGAGACCCAGTACTTC. This chain links TRBV27 with TRBJ2-1, with D unresolved. TRBJ2-5 matches the DNA end more closely, so the J call is doubtful. Germline CDR1 MNHEY, CDR2 SMNVEV (reference sequence). This CDR3 has 15 residues.

This clonotype was seen a handful of times. The rearrangement links TRBV30 to TRBJ2-1; D remains ambiguous. The V and J ends lost 4 bases and 3 bases respectively, with 13 bases between them. This CDR3 spans 14 amino acids. Per the germline V gene, CDR1 is GTSNPN and CDR2 is SVGIG (reference sequence). CDR3 amino acids: CAWTLLASYNEQFF. CDR3 nucleotides: TGTGCCTGGACTCTTTTGGCGAGCTACAATGAGCAGTTCTTC.

In its sample, this clonotype was seen once. This sequence joins TRBV6-1 and TRBJ2-3; D ambiguous. V was shortened by 4 bases and J by 2 bases, with 4 bases between the two germline ends. The germline CDR1 and CDR2 sequences are MNHNS and SASEGT. The CDR3 covers 12 residues. CDR3 loop: CASSGYTDTQYF. The DNA for the CDR3 is TGTGCCAGCAGTGGTTACACAGATACGCAGTATTTT.

The V call is TRBV10-3, the J call TRBJ2-5; the match to TRBD2 covers 13 bases. V shed 2 bases, J shed 1 base, and the junction held 16 bases outside the gene matches. The CDR3 is 21 residues long. Germline V gene data show CDR1 as ENHRY and CDR2 as SYGVKD. The CDR3: CAISEEAEIARLAGGQETQYF. DNA of the CDR3: TGTGCCATCAGTGAGGAGGCGGAGATAGCCCGACTAGCGGGAGGCCAAGAGACCCAGTACTTC.

This clonotype has just a few counts. One end of the junction does not line up with germline, which may come from a read error. The gene calls are TRBV29-1 and TRBJ2-2; tentative D call: TRBD2 (6 bases). The CDR3 is 11 residues long. Germline CDR1 is SQVTM and CDR2 is ANQGSEA. CDR3 nucleotides: TGCAGCGGCGGGAACCCCGGGGAGCTGTTTTTT. Translating gives CSGGNPGELFF.

The chain is built from TRBV15 and TRBJ2-3; perhaps D is TRBD1 or TRBD2 (5 bases each). Trimming shortened V by 1 base and J by 6 bases, and 23 bases separated the two germline ends. The CDR3 covers 18 residues. The germline V gene has CDR1 LNHNV and CDR2 YYDKDF (reference sequence). CDR3 DNA sequence: TGTGCCACCAGCAGAGTTGGGGCCGACATATCCTCGGGGGATACGCAGTATTTT. Translated, it gives CATSRVGADISSGDTQYF.

This clonotype occurred many times. The chain couples TRBV13 to TRBJ2-7; possibly TRBD2 for D (5 bases). This CDR3 comprises 16 residues. CDR1 and CDR2 (germline): PRHDT, FYEKMQ (reference sequence). V lost 5 bases, J lost 5 bases, and 22 bases lay in between. Written as DNA, the CDR3 is TGTGCCAGCAGCCTCCGCCGAGGGAGTCGGTCGGACGAGCAGTACTTC. Amino acids: CASSLRRGSRSDEQYF.

The chain is built from TRBV9 and TRBJ2-5; D call uncertain. Germline CDR1 is SGDLS and CDR2 is YYNGEE. This CDR3 region has 14 residues. Trimming took off 0 bases at V and 2 bases at J, with 8 bases between the two ends. As DNA, the CDR3 is TGTGCCAGCAGCGTAGAACCCGATCAAGAGACCCAGTACTTC. Amino acid sequence: CASSVEPDQETQYF.